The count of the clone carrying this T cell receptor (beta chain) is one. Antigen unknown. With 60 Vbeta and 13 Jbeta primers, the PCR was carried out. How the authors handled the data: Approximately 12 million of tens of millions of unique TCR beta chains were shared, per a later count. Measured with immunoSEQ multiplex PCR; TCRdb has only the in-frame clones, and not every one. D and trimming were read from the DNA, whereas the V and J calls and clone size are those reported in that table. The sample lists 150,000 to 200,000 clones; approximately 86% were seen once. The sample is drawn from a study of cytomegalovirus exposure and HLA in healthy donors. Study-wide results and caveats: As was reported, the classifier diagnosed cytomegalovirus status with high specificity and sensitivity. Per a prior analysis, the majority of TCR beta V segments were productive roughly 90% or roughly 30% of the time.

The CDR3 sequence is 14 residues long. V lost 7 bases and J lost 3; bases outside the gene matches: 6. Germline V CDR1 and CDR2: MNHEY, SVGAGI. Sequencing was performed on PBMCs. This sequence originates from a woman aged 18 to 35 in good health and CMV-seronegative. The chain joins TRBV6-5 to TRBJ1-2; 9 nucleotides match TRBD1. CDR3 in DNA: TGTGCCAGCACCACAGGGGGCGGGCACTATGGCTACACCTTC. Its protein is CASTTGGGHYGYTF.